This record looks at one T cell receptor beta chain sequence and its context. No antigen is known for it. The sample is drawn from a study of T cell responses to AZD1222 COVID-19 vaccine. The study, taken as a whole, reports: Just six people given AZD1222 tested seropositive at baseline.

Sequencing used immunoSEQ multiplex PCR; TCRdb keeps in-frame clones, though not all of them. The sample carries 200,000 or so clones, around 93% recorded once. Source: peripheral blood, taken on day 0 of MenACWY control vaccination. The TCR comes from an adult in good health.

In DNA form, the CDR3 reads TGTGCCAGCAGTGAAGCTTTCGGGGGAAACTATGGCTACACCTTC. Translation gives CASSEAFGGNYGYTF. This chain connects TRBV6-1 to TRBJ1-2; D is perhaps TRBD1 (5 bases). The CDR3 length is 15 residues. The germline V and J ends were trimmed by 0 bases and 2 bases, with 10 bases remaining between them. Germline V gene sequence: CDR1 MNHNS, CDR2 SASEGT.